The entry that follows covers one T cell receptor (gamma chain) sequence. Antigen: not known. Using about 200 ng of biopsy DNA, TRG was amplified with LymphoTrack primers. TCRdb processed the multiplex PCR reads again with the CATT caller. The repertoire has 900 or so gamma-chain clones, about 51% of them found once; the top ten carry approximately 31%. For each case, the template was genomic DNA from ten approximately 5-µm formalin-fixed paraffin-embedded scrolls. This CDR3 has 19 amino acids. V lost 8 bases to trimming and J lost 0 bases; unmatched junction nucleotides: 19. These data come from a study of intestinal T cells in coeliac disease. Study outcomes and limitations: Each sample likely lost a proportion of TCR sequences from degraded FFPE DNA. PCR duplicates were indistinguishable from repeated CDR3 amino acid sequences. Leave-one-out accuracy for TRG clustering was reportedly roughly 86%, training about 94%.

The sequenced sample was a duodenal biopsy. The source is a human donor who served as a control with a normal duodenal biopsy, not a healthy volunteer. The chain is built from TRGV10 and TRGJP1. TRGV10 is known as an ORF, though its function is uncertain. The chain's CDR3 is CAAWDYISGRYTTGWFKIF. The CDR3 coding sequence is TGTGCTGCGTGGGATTATATTTCTGGGAGATATACCACTGGTTGGTTCAAGATATTT.